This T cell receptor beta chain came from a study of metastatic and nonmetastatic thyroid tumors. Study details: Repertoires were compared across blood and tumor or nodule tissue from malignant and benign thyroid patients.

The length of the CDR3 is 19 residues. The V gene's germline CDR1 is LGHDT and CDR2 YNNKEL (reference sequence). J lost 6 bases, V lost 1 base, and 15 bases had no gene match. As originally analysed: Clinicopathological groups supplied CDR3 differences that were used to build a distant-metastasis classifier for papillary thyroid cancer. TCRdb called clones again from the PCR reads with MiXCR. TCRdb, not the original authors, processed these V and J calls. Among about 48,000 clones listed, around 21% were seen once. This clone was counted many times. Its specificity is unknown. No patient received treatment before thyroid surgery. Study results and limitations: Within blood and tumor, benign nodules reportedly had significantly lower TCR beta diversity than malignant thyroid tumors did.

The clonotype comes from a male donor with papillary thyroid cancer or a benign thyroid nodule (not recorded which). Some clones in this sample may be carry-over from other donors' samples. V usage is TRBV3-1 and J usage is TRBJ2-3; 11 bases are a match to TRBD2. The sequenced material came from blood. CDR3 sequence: CASSQGSWALAGGGDTQYF. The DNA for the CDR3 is TGTGCCAGCAGCCAAGGGTCATGGGCGCTAGCGGGAGGAGGGGATACGCAGTATTTT.